This T cell receptor (beta chain) was recorded in a study of lymphopenia after photon versus proton radiotherapy. As for this clone: Its cognate antigen is unknown.

Study-wide points: Oligoclonal CD8+ Temra expansion after nadir drove photon patients' diversity drop.

The assay was immunoSEQ multiplex PCR, and TCRdb's table has in-frame clones only and misses some. This table holds 39,000 or so clones, around 90% found once. The germline CDR1 and CDR2 sequences are MDHEN and SYDVKM. This CDR3 contains 19 residues. V gave up 3 bases and J gave up 1 base; unmatched junction bases: 7. The chain uses TRBV28 and TRBJ2-1; TRBD2 matches at 15 bases. Source: peripheral blood, taken from a patient treated with photon-based radiotherapy. This TCR was recovered from a man in his sixties with cholangiocarcinoma. The CDR3 DNA is TGTGCCAGCAGTTTTTTCGGACTAGCGGGGGGGCGGTCCTACAATGAGCAGTTCTTC. Its protein is CASSFFGLAGGRSYNEQFF.